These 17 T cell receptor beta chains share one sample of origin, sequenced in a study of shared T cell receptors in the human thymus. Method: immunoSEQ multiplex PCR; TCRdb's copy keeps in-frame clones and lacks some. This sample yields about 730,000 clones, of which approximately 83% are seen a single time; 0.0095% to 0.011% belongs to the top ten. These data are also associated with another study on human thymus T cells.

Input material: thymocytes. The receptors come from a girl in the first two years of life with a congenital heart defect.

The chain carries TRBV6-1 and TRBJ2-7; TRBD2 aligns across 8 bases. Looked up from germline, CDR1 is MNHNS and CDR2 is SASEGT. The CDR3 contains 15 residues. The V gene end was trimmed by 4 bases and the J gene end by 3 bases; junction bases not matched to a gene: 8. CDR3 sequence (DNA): TGTGCCAGCAGTGCACTAGCGGACAATAGCTACGAGCAGTACTTC. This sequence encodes CASSALADNSYEQYF.

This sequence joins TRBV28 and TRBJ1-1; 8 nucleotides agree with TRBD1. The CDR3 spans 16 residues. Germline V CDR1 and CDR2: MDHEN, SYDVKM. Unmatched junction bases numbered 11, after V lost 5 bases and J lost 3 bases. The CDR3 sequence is CASSAWTGSFDTEAFF. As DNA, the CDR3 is TGTGCCAGCAGTGCCTGGACAGGGAGTTTTGACACTGAAGCTTTCTTT.

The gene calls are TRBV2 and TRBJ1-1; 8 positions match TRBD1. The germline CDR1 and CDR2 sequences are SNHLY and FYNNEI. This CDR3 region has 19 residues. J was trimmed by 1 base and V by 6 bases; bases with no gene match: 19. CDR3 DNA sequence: TGTGCCAGCAGCCTGGACCCGGGACAGGCACCAAAAGCGAACACTGAAGCTTTCTTT. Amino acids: CASSLDPGQAPKANTEAFF.

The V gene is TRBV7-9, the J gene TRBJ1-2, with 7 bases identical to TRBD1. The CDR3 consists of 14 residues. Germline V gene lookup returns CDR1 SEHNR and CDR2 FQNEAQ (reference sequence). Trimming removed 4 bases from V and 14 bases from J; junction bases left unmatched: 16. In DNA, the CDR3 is TGTGCCAGCAGCTCCACTCGACCGACAGGGTCATTTACCTTC. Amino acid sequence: CASSSTRPTGSFTF. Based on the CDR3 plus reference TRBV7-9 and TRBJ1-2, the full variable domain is DTGVSQNPRHKITKRGQNVTFRCDPISEHNRLYWYRQTLGQGPEFLTYFQNEAQLEKSRLLSDRFSAERPKGSFSTLEIQRTEQGDSAMYLCASSSTRPTGSFTFGSGTRLTVV.

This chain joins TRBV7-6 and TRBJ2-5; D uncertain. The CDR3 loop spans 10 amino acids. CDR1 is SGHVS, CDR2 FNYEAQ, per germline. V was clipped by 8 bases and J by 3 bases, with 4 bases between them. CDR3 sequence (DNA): TGTGCCAGCGGAGAAGAGACCCAGTACTTC. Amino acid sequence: CASGEETQYF.

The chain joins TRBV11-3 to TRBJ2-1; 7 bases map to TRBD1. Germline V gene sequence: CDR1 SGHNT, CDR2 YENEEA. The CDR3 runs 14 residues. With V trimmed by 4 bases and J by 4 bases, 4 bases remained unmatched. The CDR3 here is CASSSGQEYNEQFF. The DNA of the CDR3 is TGTGCCAGCAGCTCCGGACAGGAATACAATGAGCAGTTCTTC.

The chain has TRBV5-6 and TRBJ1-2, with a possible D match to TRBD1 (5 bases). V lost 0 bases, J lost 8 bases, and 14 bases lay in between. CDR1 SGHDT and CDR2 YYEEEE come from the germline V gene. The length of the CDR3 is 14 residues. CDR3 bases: TGTGCCAGCAGCTTGGGGGGGGTTACGTGCGGCTACACCTTC. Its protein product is CASSLGGVTCGYTF.

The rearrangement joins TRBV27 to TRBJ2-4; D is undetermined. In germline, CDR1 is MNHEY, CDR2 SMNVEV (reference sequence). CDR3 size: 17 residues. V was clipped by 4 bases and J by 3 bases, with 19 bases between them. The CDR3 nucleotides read TGTGCCAGCAGTTCGAAAACGCCTACAGAATTCAAAAACATTCAGTACTTC. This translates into CASSSKTPTEFKNIQYF.

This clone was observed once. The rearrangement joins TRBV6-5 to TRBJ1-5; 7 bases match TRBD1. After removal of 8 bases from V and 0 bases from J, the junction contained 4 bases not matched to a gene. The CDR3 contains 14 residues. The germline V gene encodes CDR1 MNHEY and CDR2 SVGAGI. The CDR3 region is CASLGTDSNQPQHF. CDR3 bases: TGTGCCAGCCTGGGGACAGATAGCAATCAGCCCCAGCATTTT.

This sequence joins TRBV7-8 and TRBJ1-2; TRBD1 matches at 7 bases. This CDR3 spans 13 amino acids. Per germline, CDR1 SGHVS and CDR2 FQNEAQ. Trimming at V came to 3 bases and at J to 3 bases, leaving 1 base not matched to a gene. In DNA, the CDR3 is TGTGCCAGCAGCTTTGACAGGGACTATGGCTACACCTTC. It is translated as CASSFDRDYGYTF.

The CDR3 reads CASSNTGVSDGYTF. The DNA for the CDR3 is TGTGCCAGCAGTAATACAGGGGTGTCCGATGGCTACACCTTC. The V call is TRBV7-2, the J call TRBJ1-2, with 7 bases that match TRBD1. CDR1 and CDR2 (germline): SGHTA, FQGNSA. This CDR3 spans 14 amino acids. V lost 6 bases to trimming and J lost 6 bases; unmatched junction nucleotides: 10.

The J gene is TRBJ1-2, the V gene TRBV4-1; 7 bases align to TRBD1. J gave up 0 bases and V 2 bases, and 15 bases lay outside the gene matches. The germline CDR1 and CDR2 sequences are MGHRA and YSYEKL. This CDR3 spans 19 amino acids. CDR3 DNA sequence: TGCGCCAGCAGCCAATACCGTGGGACAGCAGTTAGAGCTAACTATGGCTACACCTTC. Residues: CASSQYRGTAVRANYGYTF.

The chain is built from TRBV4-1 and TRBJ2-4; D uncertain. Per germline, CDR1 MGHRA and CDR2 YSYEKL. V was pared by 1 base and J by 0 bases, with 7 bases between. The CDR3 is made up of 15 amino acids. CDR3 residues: CASSQGGLAKNIQYF. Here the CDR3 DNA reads TGCGCCAGCAGCCAAGGAGGCCTAGCCAAAAACATTCAGTACTTC.

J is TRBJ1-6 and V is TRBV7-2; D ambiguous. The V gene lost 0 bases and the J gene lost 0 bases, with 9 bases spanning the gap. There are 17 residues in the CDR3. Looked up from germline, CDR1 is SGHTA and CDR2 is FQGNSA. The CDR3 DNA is TGTGCCAGCAGCTTAGCGAGGAGGAGCTCCTATAATTCACCCCTCCACTTT. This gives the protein CASSLARRSSYNSPLHF.

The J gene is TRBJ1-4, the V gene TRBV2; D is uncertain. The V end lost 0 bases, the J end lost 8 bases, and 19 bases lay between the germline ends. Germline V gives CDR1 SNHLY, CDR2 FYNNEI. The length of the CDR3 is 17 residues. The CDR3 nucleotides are TGTGCCAGCAGTGAAGCTCGACCAGTCCCTCGAGGGGAAAAACTGTTTTTT. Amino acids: CASSEARPVPRGEKLFF.

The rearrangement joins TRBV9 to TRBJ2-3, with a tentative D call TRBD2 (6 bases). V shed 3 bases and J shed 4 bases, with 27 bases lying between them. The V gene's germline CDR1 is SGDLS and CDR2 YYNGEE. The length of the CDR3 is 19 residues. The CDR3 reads CASSAVVGITSPHADTQYF. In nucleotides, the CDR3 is TGTGCCAGCAGCGCAGTGGTGGGGATAACTAGCCCACATGCAGATACGCAGTATTTT.

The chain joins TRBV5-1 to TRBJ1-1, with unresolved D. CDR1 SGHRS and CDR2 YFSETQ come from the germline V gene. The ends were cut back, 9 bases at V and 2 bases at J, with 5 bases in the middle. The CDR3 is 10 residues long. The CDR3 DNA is TGCGCCAACTATAACACTGAAGCTTTCTTT. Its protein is CANYNTEAFF. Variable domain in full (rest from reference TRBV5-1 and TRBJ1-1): KAGVTQTPRYLIKTRGQQVTLSCSPISGHRSVSWYQQTPGQGLQFLFEYFSETQRNKGNFPGRFSGRQFSNSRSEMNVSTLELGDSALYLCANYNTEAFFGQGTRLTVV.